This T cell receptor (beta chain) originates from a study of siplizumab effects on memory and regulatory T cells. Findings and limits, study-wide: Assignment of a naive or memory phenotype failed for roughly 80-96% of the proliferating CD4+ or CD8+ clones. Sequences below about 10^-5 frequency were poorly captured, and few alloreactive clones mapped to unstimulated subsets. Naive T cell populations appeared to exhibit greater diversity than memory cells and appeared to be major alloresponse contributors.

The data were produced by immunoSEQ multiplex PCR, yet TCRdb's version contains in-frame clones alone and is incomplete. The data show fewer than 100,000 clones, about 95% seen once. Regarding this clone: The antigen is not known.

What was sequenced was CD8+ T cells sorted from blood. The receptor was derived from a human donor in good health.

CDR3 in amino acids: CASSANTEAFF. DNA for the CDR3: TGCGCCAGCAGCGCTAACACTGAAGCTTTCTTT. The chain joins TRBV5-1 to TRBJ1-1; the D is unclear. Germline values: CDR1 SGHRS, CDR2 YFSETQ. Trimming removed 4 bases at V and 2 bases at J, with 3 bases between. This CDR3 contains 11 residues. Drawing the rest from reference TRBV5-1 and TRBJ1-1, the complete variable domain is KAGVTQTPRYLIKTRGQQVTLSCSPISGHRSVSWYQQTPGQGLQFLFEYFSETQRNKGNFPGRFSGRQFSNSRSEMNVSTLELGDSALYLCASSANTEAFFGQGTRLTVV.